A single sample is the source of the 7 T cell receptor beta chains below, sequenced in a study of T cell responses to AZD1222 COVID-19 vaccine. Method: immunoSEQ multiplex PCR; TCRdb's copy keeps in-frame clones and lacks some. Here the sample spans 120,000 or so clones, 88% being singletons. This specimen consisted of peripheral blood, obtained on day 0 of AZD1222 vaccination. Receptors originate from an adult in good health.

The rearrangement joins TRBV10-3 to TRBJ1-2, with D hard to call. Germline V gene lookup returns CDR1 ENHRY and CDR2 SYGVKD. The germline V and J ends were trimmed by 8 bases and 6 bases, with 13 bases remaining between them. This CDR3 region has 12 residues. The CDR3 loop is CAISAPSDGYTF. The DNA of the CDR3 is TGTGCCATCTCCGCCCCGAGCGATGGCTACACCTTC.

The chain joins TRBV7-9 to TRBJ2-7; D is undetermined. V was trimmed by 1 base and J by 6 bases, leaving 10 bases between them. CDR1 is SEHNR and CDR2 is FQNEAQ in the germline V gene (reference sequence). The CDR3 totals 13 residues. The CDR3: CASSLETGTEQYF. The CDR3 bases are TGTGCCAGCAGCTTAGAGACCGGCACCGAGCAGTACTTC.

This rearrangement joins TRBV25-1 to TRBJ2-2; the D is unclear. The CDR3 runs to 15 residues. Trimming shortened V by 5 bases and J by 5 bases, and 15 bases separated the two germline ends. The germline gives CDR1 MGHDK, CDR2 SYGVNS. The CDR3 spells CASSSSTQRTGELFF. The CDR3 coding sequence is TGTGCCAGCAGTTCTTCCACACAGCGAACCGGGGAGCTGTTTTTT. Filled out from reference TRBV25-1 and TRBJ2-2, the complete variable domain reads EADIYQTPRYLVIGTGKKITLECSQTMGHDKMYWYQQDPGMELHLIHYSYGVNSTEKGDLSSESTVSRIRTEHFPLTLESARPSHTSQYLCASSSSTQRTGELFFGEGSRLTVL.

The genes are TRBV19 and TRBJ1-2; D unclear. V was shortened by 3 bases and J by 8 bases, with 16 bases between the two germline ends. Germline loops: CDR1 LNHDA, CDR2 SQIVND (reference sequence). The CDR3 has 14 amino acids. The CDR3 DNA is TGTGCCAGTAGTATGCTAGGAGGACTGTCCGGCTACACCTTC. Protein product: CASSMLGGLSGYTF.

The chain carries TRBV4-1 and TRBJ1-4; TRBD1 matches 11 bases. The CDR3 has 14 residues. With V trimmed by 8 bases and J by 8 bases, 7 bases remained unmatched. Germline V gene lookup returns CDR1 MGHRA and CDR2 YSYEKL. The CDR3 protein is CASQRGTGGEKLFF. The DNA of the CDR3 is TGCGCCAGCCAAAGGGGGACAGGGGGAGAAAAACTGTTTTTT.

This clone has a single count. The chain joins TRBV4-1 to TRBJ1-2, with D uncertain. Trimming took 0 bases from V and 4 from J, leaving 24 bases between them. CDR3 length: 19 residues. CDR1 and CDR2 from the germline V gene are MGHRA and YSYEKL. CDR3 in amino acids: CASSQDIFGTIKPSYGYTF. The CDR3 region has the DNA TGCGCCAGCAGCCAAGATATATTTGGTACAATCAAACCCTCCTATGGCTACACCTTC.

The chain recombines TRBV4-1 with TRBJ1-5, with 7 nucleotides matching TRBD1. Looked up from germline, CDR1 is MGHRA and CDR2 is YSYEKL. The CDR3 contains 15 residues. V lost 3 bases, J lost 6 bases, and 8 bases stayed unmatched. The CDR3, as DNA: TGCGCCAGCAGCCAGACCCCTCAGGGGGGTCAGCCCCAGCATTTT. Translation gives CASSQTPQGGQPQHF.